The subject of this entry is one T cell receptor (beta chain). The target antigen is unknown. The sample is drawn from a study of cytomegalovirus exposure and HLA in healthy donors. General study findings and limits: The study carried out a later analysis of TCR beta sequences. It associated 16,951 of them with specific HLA alleles at a false discovery rate of 0.05. In a later analysis, the majority of CMV-associated beta chains seemingly showed HLA restriction.

The PCR employed 60 Vbeta primers together with 13 Jbeta primers. In the original workflow: Later reanalysis found roughly 80 million unique TCR beta chains, approximately 11 million of them shared. Some clones are missing from TCRdb's copy, which holds only in-frame ones; the method was immunoSEQ multiplex PCR. The V and J calls and the clone size are those of that table, but D and trimming were determined from the DNA. The sample lists about 180,000 clones; around 70% were seen once. The TCR was taken from a male donor in good health and CMV-seronegative. The sequencing sample was made of PBMCs.

CDR3 bases: TGTGCCAGTAGTATCACTAGCGGGCGATCCTCCTACAATGAGCAGTTCTTC. This gives the protein CASSITSGRSSYNEQFF. The J gene is TRBJ2-1, the V gene TRBV19; 9 bases map to TRBD2. The CDR3 extends over 17 amino acids. The V and J ends lost 3 bases and 0 bases, in that order; junction bases with no gene match: 6. In germline, CDR1 is LNHDA, CDR2 SQIVND (reference sequence).